One T cell receptor beta chain is described in this entry. This clonotype was detected many times. Which antigen it targets is not known. Qualities for individual bases were not recorded, and no much larger clone is one base off. This sample is part of a study of T cell repertoires in cytomegalovirus infection (dated by TCRdb to between 2018 and 2021). For the study in its entirety: Donor HLA type was relevant to the analysis, as public TCR beta signatures indicated carriage of CMV infection together with the matching HLA type.

Instrument used: Illumina HiSeq 1500. TCRdb reprocessed the public reads (quality trimming at Q25 with fastp, clone calling with MiXCR) and kept in-frame beta chains. All rows with the same CDR3 protein become a single entry with the most common DNA and genes. The table for this sample lists 560,000 or so distinct CDR3 sequences; 15% to 20% of them were counted only once. Of the sample, roughly 25% is held by the ten largest clones. What the research found in general, with its limitations: In both this cohort and an independent roughly 350-donor cohort, the cumulative frequency of public TCR beta family members distinguished carriers of CMV infection plus the relevant HLA type. The ex vivo response was dominated by HLA-C-restricted CMV-specific TCR beta clonotypes, which also provided the single most frequent clonotype in two of eight donors.

Trimming leaves V shorter by 2 bases and J shorter by 0 bases, with the junction holding 9 bases beyond the gene matches. CDR1 and CDR2, looked up from the germline V gene, are SGHAT and FQNNGV. From its cysteine to its phenylalanine, the CDR3 spans 20 amino acids. The CDR3 DNA has 60 bases and is translated from base 1. Recombination connected TRBV11-2 to TRBJ2-6, and 11 junction bases match TRBD1. The TCR comes from a human donor in good health (CMV status not recorded). Some clones in this sample may be carry-over from other donors' samples. The sequenced sample consisted of CD8+ T cells from PBMCs. The DNA sequence is as follows: TGTGCCAGCAGCTTACTTACGCCGGGACAGGGGGACTCTGGGGCCAACGTCCTGACTTTC. Its coded protein is CASSLLTPGQGDSGANVLTF.